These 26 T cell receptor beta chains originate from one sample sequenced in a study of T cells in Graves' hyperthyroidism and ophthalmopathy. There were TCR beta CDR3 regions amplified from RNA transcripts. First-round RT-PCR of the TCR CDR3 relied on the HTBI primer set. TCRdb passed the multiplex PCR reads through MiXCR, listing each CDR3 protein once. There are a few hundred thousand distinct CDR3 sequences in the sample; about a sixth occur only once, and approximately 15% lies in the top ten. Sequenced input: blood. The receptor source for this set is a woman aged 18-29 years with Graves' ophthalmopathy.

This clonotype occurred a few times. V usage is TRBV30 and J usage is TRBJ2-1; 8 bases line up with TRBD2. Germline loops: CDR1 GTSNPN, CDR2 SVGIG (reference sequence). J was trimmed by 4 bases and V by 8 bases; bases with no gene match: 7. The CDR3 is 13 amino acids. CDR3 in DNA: TGTGCCGGGACTAGTACAGATTACAATGAGCAGTTCTTC. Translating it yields CAGTSTDYNEQFF.

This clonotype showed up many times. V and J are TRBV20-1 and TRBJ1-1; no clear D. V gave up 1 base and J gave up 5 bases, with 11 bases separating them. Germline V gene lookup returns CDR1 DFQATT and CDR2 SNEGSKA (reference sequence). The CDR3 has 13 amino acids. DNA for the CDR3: TGCAGTGCTAGAGTAGGACCGAAGACTGAAGCTTTCTTT. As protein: CSARVGPKTEAFF.

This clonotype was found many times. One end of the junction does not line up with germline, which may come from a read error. CDR3 coding DNA: TGTGCCAGCAGTTACTCGAACAGTGAAGCTTTCTTT. Protein sequence: CASSYSNSEAFF. The chain combines TRBV6-6 with TRBJ1-1; D unclear. Per germline, CDR1 MNHNY and CDR2 SVGAGI (reference sequence). This CDR3 is built from 12 residues.

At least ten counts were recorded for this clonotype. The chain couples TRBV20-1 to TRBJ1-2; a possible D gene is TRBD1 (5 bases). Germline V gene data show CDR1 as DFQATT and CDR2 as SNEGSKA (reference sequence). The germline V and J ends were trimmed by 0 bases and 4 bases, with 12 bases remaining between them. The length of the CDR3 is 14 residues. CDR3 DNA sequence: TGCAGTGCTAGAGATGTGTTTAGGGGCTATGGCTACACCTTC. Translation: CSARDVFRGYGYTF.

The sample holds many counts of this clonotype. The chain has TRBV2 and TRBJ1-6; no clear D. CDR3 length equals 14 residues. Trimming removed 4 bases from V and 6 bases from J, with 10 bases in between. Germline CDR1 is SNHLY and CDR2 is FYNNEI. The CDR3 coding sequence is TGTGCCAGCAGTGTTACGATCGGTAATTCACCCCTCCACTTT. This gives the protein CASSVTIGNSPLHF.

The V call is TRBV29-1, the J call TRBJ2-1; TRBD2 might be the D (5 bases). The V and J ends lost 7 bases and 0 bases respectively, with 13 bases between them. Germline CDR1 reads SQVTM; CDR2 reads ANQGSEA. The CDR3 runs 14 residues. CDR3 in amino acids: CSANGERSYNEQFF. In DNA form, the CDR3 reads TGCAGCGCGAACGGGGAGCGCTCCTACAATGAGCAGTTCTTC.

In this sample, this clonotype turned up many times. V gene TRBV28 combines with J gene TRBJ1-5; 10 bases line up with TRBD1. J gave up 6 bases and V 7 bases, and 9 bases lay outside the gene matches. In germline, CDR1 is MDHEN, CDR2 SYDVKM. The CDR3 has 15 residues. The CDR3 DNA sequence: TGTGCCAGCACCCTGGGGACAGGGGTAGTTCAGCCCCAGCATTTT. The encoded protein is CASTLGTGVVQPQHF.

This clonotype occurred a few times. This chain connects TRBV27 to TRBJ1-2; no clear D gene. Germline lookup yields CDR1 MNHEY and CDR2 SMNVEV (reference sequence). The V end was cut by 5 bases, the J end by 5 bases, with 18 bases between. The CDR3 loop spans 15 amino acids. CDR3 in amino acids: CASSPLSPHVYGYTF. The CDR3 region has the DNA TGTGCCAGCAGTCCCTTATCCCCTCATGTTTATGGCTACACCTTC.

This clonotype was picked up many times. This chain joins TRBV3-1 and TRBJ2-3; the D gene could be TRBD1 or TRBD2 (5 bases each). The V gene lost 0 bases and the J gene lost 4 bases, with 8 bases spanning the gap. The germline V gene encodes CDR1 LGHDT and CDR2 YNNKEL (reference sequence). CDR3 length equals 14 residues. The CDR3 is CASSQERGPDTQYF. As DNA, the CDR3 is TGTGCCAGCAGCCAAGAGAGGGGACCAGATACGCAGTATTTT.

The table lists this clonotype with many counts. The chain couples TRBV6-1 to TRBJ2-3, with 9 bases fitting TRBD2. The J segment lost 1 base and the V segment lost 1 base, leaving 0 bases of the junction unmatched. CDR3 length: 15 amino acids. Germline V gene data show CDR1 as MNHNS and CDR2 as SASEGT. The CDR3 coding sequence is TGTGCCAGCAGTGAAGAGCGGGGGGGCACAGATACGCAGTATTTT. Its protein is CASSEERGGTDTQYF.

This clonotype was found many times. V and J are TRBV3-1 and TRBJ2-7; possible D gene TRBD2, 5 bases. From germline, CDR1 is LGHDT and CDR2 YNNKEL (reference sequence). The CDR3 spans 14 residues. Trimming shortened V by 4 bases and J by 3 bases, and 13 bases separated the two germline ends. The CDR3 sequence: CASSPGLDGYEQYF. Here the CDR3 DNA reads TGTGCCAGCAGCCCCGGACTGGATGGCTACGAGCAGTACTTC.

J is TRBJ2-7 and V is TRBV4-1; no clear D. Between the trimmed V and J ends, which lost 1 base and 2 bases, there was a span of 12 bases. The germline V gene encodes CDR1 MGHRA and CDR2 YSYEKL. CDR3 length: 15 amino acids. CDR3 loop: CASSQGGSETYEQYF. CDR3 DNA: TGCGCCAGCAGCCAAGGGGGATCTGAGACCTACGAGCAGTACTTC.

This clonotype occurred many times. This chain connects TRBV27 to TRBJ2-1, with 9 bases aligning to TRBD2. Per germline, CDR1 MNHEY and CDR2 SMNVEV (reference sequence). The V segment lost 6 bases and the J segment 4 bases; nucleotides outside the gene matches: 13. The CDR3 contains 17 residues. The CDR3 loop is CASRPEGLASNYNEQFF. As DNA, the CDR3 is TGTGCCAGCAGACCAGAGGGACTAGCTAGCAATTACAATGAGCAGTTCTTC.

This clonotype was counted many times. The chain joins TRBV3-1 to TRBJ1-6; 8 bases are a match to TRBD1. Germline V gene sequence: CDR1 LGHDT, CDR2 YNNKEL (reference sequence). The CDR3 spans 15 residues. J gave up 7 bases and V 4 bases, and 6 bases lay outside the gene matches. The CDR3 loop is CASSPGQGWNSPLHF. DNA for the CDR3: TGTGCCAGCAGCCCCGGACAGGGTTGGAATTCACCCCTCCACTTT.

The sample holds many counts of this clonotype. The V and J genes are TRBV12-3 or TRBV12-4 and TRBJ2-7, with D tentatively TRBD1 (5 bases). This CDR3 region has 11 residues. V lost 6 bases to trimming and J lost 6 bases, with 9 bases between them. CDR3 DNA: TGTGCCAGCAGCTTTCAGGGCGAGCAGTACTTC. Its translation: CASSFQGEQYF.

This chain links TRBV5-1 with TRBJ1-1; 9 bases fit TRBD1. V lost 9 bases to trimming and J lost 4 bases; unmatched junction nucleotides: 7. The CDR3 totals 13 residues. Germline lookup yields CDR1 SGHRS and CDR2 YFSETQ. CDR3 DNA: TGCGCCACCAAACAGGGGGCGGGCACTGAAGCTTTCTTT. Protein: CATKQGAGTEAFF.

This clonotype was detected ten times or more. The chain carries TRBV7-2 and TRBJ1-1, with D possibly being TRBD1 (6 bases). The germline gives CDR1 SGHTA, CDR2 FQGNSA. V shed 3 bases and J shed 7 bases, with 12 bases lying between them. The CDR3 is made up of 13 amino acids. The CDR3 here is CASSLDTGLEAFF. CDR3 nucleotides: TGTGCCAGCAGCTTGGATACAGGGCTTGAAGCTTTCTTT.

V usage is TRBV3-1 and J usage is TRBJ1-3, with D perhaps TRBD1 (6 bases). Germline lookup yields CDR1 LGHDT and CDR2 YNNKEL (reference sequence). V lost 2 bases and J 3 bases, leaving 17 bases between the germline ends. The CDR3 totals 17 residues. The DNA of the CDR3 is TGTGCCAGCAGCCAAAGATCACGGGGGGCCGATGGAAACACCATATATTTT. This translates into CASSQRSRGADGNTIYF.

In DNA, the CDR3 is TGTGCCAGCAGCGTTGGGGTAGCGTCGAACACCGGGGAGCTGTTTTTT. This codes for CASSVGVASNTGELFF. V is TRBV9 and J is TRBJ2-2; D is perhaps TRBD2 (5 bases). The CDR3 loop spans 16 amino acids. CDR1 and CDR2 from the germline V gene are SGDLS and YYNGEE. The germline V and J ends were trimmed by 2 bases and 0 bases, with 11 bases remaining between them.

The CDR3 sequence is CASSAGGGGVSQPQHF. CDR3 sequence (DNA): TGTGCCAGCAGCGCCGGGGGGGGGGGAGTCAGTCAGCCCCAGCATTTT. V gene TRBV6-1 combines with J gene TRBJ1-5, with D maybe TRBD1 (5 bases). The CDR3 is made up of 16 amino acids. Germline V gene sequence: CDR1 MNHNS, CDR2 SASEGT. The V end lost 6 bases, the J end lost 6 bases, and 21 bases lay between the germline ends.

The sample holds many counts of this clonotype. The CDR3 DNA is TGTGCCACCATTGGGGGGGATCGGGGACAGGGTCAGCCCCAGCATTTT. It yields the protein CATIGGDRGQGQPQHF. The chain is built from TRBV28 and TRBJ1-5, with 9 bases matching TRBD1. V was pared by 10 bases and J by 6 bases, with 16 bases of the junction left unmatched. The CDR3 spans 16 residues. CDR1 is MDHEN and CDR2 is SYDVKM in the germline V gene.

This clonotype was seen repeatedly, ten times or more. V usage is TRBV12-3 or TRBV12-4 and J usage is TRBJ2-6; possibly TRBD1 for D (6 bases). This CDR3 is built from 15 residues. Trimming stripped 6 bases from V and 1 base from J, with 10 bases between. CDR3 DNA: TGTGCCAGCAGGCCAGGACAGTCTGGGGCCAACGTCCTGACTTTC. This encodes CASRPGQSGANVLTF.

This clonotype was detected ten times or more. CDR3 in DNA: TGCAGTGCTAGAGCGGACAGTAGCGAAGCTTTCTTT. It encodes CSARADSSEAFF. This chain links TRBV20-1 with TRBJ1-1, with D possibly being TRBD1 (6 bases). CDR3 length equals 12 residues. V was trimmed by 1 base and J by 8 bases, leaving 11 bases between them. Germline lookup yields CDR1 DFQATT and CDR2 SNEGSKA (reference sequence).

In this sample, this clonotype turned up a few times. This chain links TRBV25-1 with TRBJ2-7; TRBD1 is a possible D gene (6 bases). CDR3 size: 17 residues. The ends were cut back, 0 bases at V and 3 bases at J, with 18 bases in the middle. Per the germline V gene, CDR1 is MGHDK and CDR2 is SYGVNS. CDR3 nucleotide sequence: TGTGCCAGCAGTGAATATAATCCCCAGACAGGACTCTACGAGCAGTACTTC. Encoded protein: CASSEYNPQTGLYEQYF.

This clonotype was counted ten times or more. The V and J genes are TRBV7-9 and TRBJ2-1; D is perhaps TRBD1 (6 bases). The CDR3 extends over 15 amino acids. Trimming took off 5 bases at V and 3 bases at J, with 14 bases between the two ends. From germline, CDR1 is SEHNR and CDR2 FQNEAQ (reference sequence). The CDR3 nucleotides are TGTGCCAGCAGCATCGGGACATCTCGCTACAATGAGCAGTTCTTC. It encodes CASSIGTSRYNEQFF. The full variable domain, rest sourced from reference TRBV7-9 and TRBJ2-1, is DTGVSQNPRHKITKRGQNVTFRCDPISEHNRLYWYRQTLGQGPEFLTYFQNEAQLEKSRLLSDRFSAERPKGSFSTLEIQRTEQGDSAMYLCASSIGTSRYNEQFFGPGTRLTVL.

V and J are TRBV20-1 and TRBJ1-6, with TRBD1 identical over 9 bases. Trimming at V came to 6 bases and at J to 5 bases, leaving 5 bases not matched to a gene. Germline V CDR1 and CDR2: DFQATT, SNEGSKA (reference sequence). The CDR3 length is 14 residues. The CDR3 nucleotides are TGCAGTGCAGTAGGGACAGGGCATAATTCACCCCTCCACTTT. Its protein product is CSAVGTGHNSPLHF.